Included here is one TCR beta chain sequence, with context. It has no known antigen specificity. No clone much larger than this one lies a single base away; base qualities are absent. Unstimulated PBMCs, after thawing, were stained for CD3, CD4 and CD8 and then FACS-sorted into CD3+CD4+ and CD3+CD8+ populations. All 8 studied subjects were randomized to immunosuppression withdrawal. The Qiagen DNeasy Blood and Tissue Kit was used to isolate genomic DNA. This sample is drawn from a study of T cell clones after liver transplantation (dated by TCRdb to about 2019). Regarding the research as a whole: The samples were obtained from ITN030ST, a randomized trial that attempted immunosuppression withdrawal within 2 years after liver transplantation. Donor-reactive T cell clones were identified by TCRbeta sequencing after a pre-transplant mixed lymphocyte reaction and then tracked in post-transplant blood. Of the 8 liver transplant recipients making up the studied cohort, 3 were classified as tolerant and 5 as non-tolerant. Blood samples were collected pre-transplant, then pre-randomization ahead of withdrawal, and finally post-randomization once withdrawal had either been completed or failed. Of the eight recipients, a few were HCV-positive, while the remaining recipients had been transplanted for non-autoimmune, non-viral indications. Tolerance meant complete immunosuppression withdrawal for at least one year without liver enzymes rising beyond twice the upper limit of normal. As an antigen-independent comparator for donor-reactive sequences, third party-reactive TCRbeta sequences were also identified from pre-transplant MLRs. Subjects received no induction therapy and standard immunosuppression until randomization at 12-24 months post-transplant. On the study overall, not on this receptor specifically: Donor-reactive sequences declined more than third party-reactive ones, suggesting partial antigen-specific deletion unrelated to withdrawal success. In a couple of subjects, low numbers of available donor cells limited the measurable donor-reactive repertoire. The conclusions were preliminary, being limited by small, heterogeneous patient numbers and by non-standardized post-transplant time points. Once repertoire turnover was taken into account, donor-reactive detection showed a significant reduction for CD4 in 7 of 8 subjects and for CD8 in 8 of 8. A significant post-transplant decrease in circulating donor-reactive CD4 TCRbeta sequences was observed in most of the 8 subjects, irrespective of tolerance or HCV status. Without allograft tissue specimens, donor-reactive T cells may have migrated into the graft rather than being deleted.

The CDR1 and CDR2 encoded by the germline V gene are MNHEY and SVGAGI. The CDR3, from cysteine to phenylalanine, totals 16 residues. The CDR3 DNA has 48 bases and is translated from base 1. Compared with germline, V lacks 1 base and J lacks 5 bases; bases without a gene match: 11. High-throughput TCRbeta CDR3 sequencing of frozen genomic DNA was performed by immunoSEQ, with PCR amplification, mapping, bias correction and internal controls included. In the original analysis: Productive rearrangements were retained, and unique TCRbeta sequences were defined by the CDR3 nucleotide sequence together with the V and J gene. A sequence counted as donor-reactive only if the sequence showed at least 5-fold expansion in CFSE-low cells compared with unstimulated pre-transplant cells and had a frequency of at least 0.01%. Per-subject minimum frequency thresholds, based on the lowest-template unstimulated sample, ensured at least 90% detection power. Jensen-Shannon divergence between the top 1000 TCRbeta sequences post-transplant and pre-transplant was used to measure repertoire turnover. Two-sided Fisher's exact tests were used to test for changes in the detection of donor-reactive sequences. Not all clones reach the TCRdb copy of this immuneACCESS table, which keeps in-frame sequences only. Checked studies attribute under half of the gap to unresolved V genes and leave the rest unexplained. Clone size and V and J calls were adopted from that table, with D and trimming inferred from the DNA. This sample comprises some 80,000 clones, about 85% of them detected only once. 2% to 2.5% of the sample is in the top ten clones.

Sequencing used CD4+ T cells from blood, obtained about 50 months after liver transplant. The V and J segments used are TRBV6-5 and TRBJ2-7, and 7 junction bases match TRBD2. This TCR was recovered from a human patient who received a liver transplant. After a transplant, some T cells may be the graft donor's own cells. The CDR3: CASSYLRGGYRDEQYF. The base sequence is TGTGCCAGCAGTTACTTGAGGGGAGGGTATCGCGACGAGCAGTACTTC.